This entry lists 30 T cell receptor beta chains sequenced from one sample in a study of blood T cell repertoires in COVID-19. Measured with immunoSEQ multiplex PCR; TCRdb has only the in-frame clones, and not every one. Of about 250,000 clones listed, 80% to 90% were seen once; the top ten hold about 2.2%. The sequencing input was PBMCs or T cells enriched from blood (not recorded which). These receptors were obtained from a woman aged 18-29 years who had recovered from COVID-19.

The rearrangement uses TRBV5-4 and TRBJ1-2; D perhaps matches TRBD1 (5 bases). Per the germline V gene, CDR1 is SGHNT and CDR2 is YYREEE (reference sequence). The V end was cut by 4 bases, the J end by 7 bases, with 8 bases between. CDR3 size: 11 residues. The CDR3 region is CASSEGLGYTF. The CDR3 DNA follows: TGTGCCAGCAGCGAGGGACTTGGCTACACCTTC.

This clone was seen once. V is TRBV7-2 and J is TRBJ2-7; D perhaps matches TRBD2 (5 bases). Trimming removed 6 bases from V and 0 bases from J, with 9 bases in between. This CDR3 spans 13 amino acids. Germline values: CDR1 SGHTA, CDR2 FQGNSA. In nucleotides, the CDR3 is TGTGCCAGCAGACCGGGGAGCTCCTACGAGCAGTACTTC. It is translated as CASRPGSSYEQYF.

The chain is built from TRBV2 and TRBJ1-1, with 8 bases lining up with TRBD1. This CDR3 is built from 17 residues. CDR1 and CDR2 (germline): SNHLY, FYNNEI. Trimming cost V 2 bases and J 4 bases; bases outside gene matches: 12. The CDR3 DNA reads TGTGCCAGCAGTGAAAGCTCCCAGGGGGCGGTGGGCACTGAAGCTTTCTTT. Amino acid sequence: CASSESSQGAVGTEAFF.

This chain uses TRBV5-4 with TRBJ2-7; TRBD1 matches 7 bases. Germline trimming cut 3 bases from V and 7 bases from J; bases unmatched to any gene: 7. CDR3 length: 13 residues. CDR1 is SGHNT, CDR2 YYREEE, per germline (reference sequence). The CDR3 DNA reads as TGTGCCAGCAGCTCCTCCCGGGACAGTGAGCAGTACTTC. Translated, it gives CASSSSRDSEQYF.

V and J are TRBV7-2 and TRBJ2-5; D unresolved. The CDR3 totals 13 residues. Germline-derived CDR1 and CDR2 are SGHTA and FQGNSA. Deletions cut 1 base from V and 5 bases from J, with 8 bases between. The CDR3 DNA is TGTGCCAGCAGCTTAGTCTTCGGGGAGACCCAGTACTTC. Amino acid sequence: CASSLVFGETQYF.

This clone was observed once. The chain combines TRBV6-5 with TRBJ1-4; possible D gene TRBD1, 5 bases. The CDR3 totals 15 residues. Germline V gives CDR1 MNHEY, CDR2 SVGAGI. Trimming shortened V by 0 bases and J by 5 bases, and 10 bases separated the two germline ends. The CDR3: CASSYSGDLNEKLFF. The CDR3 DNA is TGTGCCAGCAGTTACTCGGGGGACTTGAATGAAAAACTGTTTTTT.

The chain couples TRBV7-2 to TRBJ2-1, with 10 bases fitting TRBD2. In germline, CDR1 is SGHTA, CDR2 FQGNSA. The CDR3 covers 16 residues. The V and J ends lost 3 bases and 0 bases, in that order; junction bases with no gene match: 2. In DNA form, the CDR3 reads TGTGCCAGCAGCTTCTCTAGCGGGGGCTCCTACAATGAGCAGTTCTTC. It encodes CASSFSSGGSYNEQFF. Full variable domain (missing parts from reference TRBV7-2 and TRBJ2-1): GAGVSQSPSNKVTEKGKDVELRCDPISGHTALYWYRQSLGQGLEFLIYFQGNSAPDKSGLPSDRFSAERTGGSVSTLTIQRTQQEDSAVYLCASSFSSGGSYNEQFFGPGTRLTVL.

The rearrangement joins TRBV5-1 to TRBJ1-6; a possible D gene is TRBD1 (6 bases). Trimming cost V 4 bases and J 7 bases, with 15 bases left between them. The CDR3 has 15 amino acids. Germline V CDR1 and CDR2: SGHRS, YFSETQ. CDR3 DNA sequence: TGCGCCAGCAGCGCCACGACAGGACCGAATTCACCCCTCCACTTT. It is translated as CASSATTGPNSPLHF.

The CDR3 DNA is TGTGCCAGCAGCTTACGTGCGACAGGGGAATACGATGAGCAGTTCTTC. Translating it yields CASSLRATGEYDEQFF. The V call is TRBV7-9, the J call TRBJ2-1; 8 positions agree with TRBD1. The CDR3 length is 16 residues. The J segment lost 8 bases and the V segment lost 2 bases, leaving 11 bases of the junction unmatched. Germline-derived CDR1 and CDR2 are SEHNR and FQNEAQ (reference sequence).

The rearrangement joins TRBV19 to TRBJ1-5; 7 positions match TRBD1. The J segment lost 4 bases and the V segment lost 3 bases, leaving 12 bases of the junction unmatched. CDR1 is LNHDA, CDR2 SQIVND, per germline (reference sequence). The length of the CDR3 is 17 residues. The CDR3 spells CASSIPRGDRDNQPQHF. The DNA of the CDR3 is TGTGCCAGTAGTATCCCGAGGGGTGACAGGGATAATCAGCCCCAGCATTTT.

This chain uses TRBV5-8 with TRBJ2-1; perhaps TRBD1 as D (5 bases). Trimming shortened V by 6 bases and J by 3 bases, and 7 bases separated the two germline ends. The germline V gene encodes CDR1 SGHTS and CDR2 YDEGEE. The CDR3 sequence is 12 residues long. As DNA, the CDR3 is TGTGCCAGCACCAGGGTCTACAATGAGCAGTTCTTC. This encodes CASTRVYNEQFF. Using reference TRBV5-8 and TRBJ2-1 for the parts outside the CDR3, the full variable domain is EAGVTQSPTHLIKTRGQQATLRCSPISGHTSVYWYQQALGLGLQFLLWYDEGEERNRGNFPPRFSGRQFPNYSSELNVNALELEDSALYLCASTRVYNEQFFGPGTRLTVL.

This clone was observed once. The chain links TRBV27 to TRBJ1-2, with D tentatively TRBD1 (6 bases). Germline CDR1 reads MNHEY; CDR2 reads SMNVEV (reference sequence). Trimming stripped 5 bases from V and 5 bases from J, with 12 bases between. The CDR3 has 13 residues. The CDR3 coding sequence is TGTGCCAGCAGTCCTAGGGGGGGGTATGGCTACACCTTC. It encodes CASSPRGGYGYTF.

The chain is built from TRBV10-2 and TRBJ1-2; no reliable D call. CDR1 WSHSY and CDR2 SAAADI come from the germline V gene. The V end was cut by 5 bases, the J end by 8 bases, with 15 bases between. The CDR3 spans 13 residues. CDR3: CASSSIPREGYTF. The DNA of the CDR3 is TGCGCCAGCAGTAGTATCCCGAGGGAAGGCTACACCTTC.

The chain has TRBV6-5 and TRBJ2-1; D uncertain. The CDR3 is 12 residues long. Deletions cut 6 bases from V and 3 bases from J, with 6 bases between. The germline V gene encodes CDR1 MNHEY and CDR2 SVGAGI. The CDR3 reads CASSRNYNEQFF. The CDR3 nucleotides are TGTGCCAGCAGCAGAAACTACAATGAGCAGTTCTTC.

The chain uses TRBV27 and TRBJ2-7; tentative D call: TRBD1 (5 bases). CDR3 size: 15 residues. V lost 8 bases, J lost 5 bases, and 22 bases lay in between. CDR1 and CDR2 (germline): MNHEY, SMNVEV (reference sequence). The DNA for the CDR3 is TGTGCCAGCGGCCTTGTAGGGGCGGCCAGTAACGAGCAGTACTTC. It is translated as CASGLVGAASNEQYF.

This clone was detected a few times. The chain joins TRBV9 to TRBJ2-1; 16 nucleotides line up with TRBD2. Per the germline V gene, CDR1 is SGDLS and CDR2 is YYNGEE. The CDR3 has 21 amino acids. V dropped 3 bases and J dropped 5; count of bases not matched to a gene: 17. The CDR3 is CASSEPPPGTSGGARNNEQFF. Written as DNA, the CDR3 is TGTGCCAGCAGCGAACCTCCACCAGGGACTAGCGGGGGGGCGAGAAACAATGAGCAGTTCTTC.

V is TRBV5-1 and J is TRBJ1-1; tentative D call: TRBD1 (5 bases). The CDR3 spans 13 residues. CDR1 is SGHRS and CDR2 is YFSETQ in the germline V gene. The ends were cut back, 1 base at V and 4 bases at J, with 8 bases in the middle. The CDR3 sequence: CASSLSGFTEAFF. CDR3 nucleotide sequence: TGCGCCAGCAGCTTGTCAGGGTTCACTGAAGCTTTCTTT.

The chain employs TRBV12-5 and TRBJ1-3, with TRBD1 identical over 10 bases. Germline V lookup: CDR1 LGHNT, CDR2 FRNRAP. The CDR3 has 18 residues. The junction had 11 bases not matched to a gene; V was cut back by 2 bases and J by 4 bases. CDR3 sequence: CASGLPETGGSSGNTIYF. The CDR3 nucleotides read TGTGCTAGTGGTTTGCCCGAGACAGGGGGCTCTTCAGGAAACACCATATATTTT.

CDR3 DNA: TGTGCCAGCAGCCAGGCACAGCCCCAGCATTTT. The encoded protein is CASSQAQPQHF. V usage is TRBV28 and J usage is TRBJ1-5; D gene ambiguous. Between the trimmed V and J ends, which lost 6 bases and 7 bases, there was a span of 7 bases. CDR3 length: 11 amino acids. Germline CDR1 MDHEN, CDR2 SYDVKM.

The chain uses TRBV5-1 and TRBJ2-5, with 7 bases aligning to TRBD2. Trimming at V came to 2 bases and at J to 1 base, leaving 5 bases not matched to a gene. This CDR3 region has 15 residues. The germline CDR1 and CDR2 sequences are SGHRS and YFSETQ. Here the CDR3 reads CASSLLGTTQETQYF. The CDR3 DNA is TGCGCCAGCAGCTTATTGGGGACTACCCAAGAGACCCAGTACTTC.

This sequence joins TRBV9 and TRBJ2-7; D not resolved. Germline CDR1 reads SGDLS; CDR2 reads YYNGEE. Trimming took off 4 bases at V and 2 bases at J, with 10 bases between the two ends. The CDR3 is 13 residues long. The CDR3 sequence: CASSPRGTYEQYF. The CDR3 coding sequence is TGTGCCAGCAGCCCCCGAGGAACCTACGAGCAGTACTTC.

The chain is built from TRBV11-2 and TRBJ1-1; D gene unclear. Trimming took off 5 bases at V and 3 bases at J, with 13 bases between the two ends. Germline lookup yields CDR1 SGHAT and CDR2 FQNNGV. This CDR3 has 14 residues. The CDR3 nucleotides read TGTGCCAGCAGCGAGAGCATTCGGGACACTGAAGCTTTCTTT. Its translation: CASSESIRDTEAFF.

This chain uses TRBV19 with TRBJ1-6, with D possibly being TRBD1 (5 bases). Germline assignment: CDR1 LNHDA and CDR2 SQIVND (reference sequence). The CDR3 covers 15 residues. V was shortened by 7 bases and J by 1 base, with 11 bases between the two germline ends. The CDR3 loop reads CASTPDSSYNSPLHF. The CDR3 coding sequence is TGTGCCAGTACCCCCGACAGTTCCTATAATTCACCCCTCCACTTT.

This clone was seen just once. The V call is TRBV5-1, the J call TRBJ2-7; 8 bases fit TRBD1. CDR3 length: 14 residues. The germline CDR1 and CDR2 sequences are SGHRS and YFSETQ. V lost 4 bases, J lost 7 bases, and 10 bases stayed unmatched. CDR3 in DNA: TGCGCCAGCAGCCAGGAGACAGGGGTTCGAGAGCAGTACTTC. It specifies CASSQETGVREQYF.

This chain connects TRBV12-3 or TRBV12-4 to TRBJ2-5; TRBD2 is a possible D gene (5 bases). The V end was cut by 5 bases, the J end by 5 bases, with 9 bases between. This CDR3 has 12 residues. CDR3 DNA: TGTGCCAGCAGTCGAAGAGGGGAGACCCAGTACTTC. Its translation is CASSRRGETQYF.

DNA of the CDR3: TGTGCCAGCAGCGTAGTGTCCCAAGCTGTTGAGCAGTTCTTC. Amino acid sequence: CASSVVSQAVEQFF. V and J are TRBV9 and TRBJ2-1, with D hard to call. There are 14 residues in the CDR3. Trimming stripped 0 bases from V and 9 bases from J, with 13 bases between. Germline CDR1 reads SGDLS; CDR2 reads YYNGEE.

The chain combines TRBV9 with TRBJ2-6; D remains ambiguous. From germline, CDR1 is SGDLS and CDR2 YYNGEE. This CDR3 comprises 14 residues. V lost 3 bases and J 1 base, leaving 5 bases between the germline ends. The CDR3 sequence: CASSDFSGANVLTF. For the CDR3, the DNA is TGTGCCAGCAGCGACTTTTCTGGGGCCAACGTCCTGACTTTC.

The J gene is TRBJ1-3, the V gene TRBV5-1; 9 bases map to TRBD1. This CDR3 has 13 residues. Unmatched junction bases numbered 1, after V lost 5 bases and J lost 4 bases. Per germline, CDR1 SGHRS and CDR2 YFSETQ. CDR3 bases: TGCGCCAGCAGTACAGGGGGCGGAAACACCATATATTTT. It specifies CASSTGGGNTIYF.

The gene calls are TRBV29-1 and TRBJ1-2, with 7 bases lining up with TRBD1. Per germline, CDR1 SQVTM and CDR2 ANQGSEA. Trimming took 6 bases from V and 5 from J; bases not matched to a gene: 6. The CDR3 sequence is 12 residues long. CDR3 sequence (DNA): TGCAGCGTAGTGGGACAGTCTTATGGCTACACCTTC. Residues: CSVVGQSYGYTF. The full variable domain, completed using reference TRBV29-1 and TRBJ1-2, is SAVISQKPSRDICQRGTSLTIQCQVDSQVTMMFWYRQQPGQSLTLIATANQGSEATYESGFVIDKFPISRPNLTFSTLTVSNMSPEDSSIYLCSVVGQSYGYTFGSGTRLTVV.

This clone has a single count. CDR3 nucleotide sequence: TGTGCCATCAAGATTAGCGGGGGTGAGACCCAGTACTTC. Translating it yields CAIKISGGETQYF. The chain has TRBV27 and TRBJ2-5; the match to TRBD2 covers 9 bases. There are 13 residues in the CDR3. Germline CDR1 reads MNHEY; CDR2 reads SMNVEV (reference sequence). Losses at the gene ends were 10 bases for V and 5 bases for J; bases not matched to a gene: 8.